This T cell receptor beta chain was captured by sequencing in a study of CD8+ T cells in alopecia areata. Findings and caveats of the study: When scalp samples are sequenced, resident alphabeta T cells of normal skin are also captured. Across lesional scalp, and particularly alopecia totalis/universalis, clonality surpassed that of normal scalp. Scalp and blood retained many expanded lesional clones during tofacitinib.

Treatment in this sample: oral pan-JAK inhibitor, 5-10 mg twice daily. In regard to this clone: The antigen is not known.

The sequencing template was cDNA reverse transcribed from extracted RNA. Profiled with immunoSEQ multiplex PCR; TCRdb holds only in-frame clones, not every one. The sample includes approximately 100,000 clones, just over 85% of them seen just once. This CDR3 spans 13 amino acids. Germline values: CDR1 LNHDA, CDR2 SQIVND (reference sequence). The junction had 9 bases not matched to a gene; V was cut back by 6 bases and J by 11 bases. This rearrangement joins TRBV19 to TRBJ1-1; 10 nucleotides agree with TRBD1. The clonotype originates from a human donor with alopecia areata. Sequenced material: CD8+ T cells sorted from blood, taken at approximately week 34, from a patient treated with tofacitinib. CDR3 sequence reads: CASSPQTGGDAFF. CDR3 DNA sequence: TGTGCCAGTAGCCCTCAGACAGGGGGCGATGCTTTCTTT.